The clone carrying this T cell receptor beta chain has at least ten counts. V lost 3 bases and J 7 bases, leaving 12 bases between the germline ends. Looked up from germline, CDR1 is SNHLY and CDR2 is FYNNEI. CDR3 size: 13 residues. A Clinical Activity Score of at least 3, a NOSPECS grade of at least 4 and a duration under 3 months were recorded in the ophthalmopathy patients. Patients were excluded because of uncontrolled infection, other autoimmune disease, pregnancy or lactation. This sample was taken from a study of T cells in Graves' hyperthyroidism and ophthalmopathy. Amplified TCR beta CDR3 regions derived from RNA transcripts. First-round RT-PCR with HTBI primers amplified the TCR CDR3 region. A single record per CDR3 protein comes from TCRdb applying MiXCR to the multiplex PCR reads. The sample lists 500,000 to 750,000 distinct CDR3 sequences, around 14% occurring once.

The TCR sequence derives from a woman aged 18-29 years with Graves' ophthalmopathy. The chain uses TRBV2 and TRBJ2-5; maybe TRBD2 (5 bases). The sequenced sample consisted of blood. CDR3 DNA: TGTGCCAGCAGTGAGGAACAGAGGGCGACCCAGTACTTC. It codes for CASSEEQRATQYF.